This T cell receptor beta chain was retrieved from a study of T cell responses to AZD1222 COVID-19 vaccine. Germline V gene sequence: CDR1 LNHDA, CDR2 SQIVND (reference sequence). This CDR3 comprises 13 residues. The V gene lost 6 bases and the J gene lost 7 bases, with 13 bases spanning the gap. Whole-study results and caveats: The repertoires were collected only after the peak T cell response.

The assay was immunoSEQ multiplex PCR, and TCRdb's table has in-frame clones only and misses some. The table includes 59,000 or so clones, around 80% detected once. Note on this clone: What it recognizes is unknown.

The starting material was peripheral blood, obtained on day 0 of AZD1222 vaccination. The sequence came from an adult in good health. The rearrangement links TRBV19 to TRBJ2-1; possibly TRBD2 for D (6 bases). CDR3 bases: TGTGCCAGTAGACCCCGGGCGGGAAATGAGCAGTTCTTC. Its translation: CASRPRAGNEQFF.